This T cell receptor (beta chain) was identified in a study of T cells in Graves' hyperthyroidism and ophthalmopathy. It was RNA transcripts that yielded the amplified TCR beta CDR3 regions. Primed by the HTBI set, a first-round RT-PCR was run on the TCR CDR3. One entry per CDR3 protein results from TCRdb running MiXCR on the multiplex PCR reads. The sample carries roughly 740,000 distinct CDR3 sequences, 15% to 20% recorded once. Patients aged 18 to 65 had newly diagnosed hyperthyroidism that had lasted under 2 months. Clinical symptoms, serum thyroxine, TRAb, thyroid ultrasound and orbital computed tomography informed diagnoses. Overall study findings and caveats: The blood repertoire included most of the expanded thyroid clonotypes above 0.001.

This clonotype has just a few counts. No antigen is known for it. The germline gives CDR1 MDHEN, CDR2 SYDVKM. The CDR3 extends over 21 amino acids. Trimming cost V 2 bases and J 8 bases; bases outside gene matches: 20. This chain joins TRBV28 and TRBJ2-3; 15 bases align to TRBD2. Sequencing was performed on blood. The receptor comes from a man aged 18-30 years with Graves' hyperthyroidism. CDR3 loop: CASSLQGGLAGGSDPGGTQYF. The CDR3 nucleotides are TGTGCCAGCAGTTTACAGGGGGGACTAGCGGGAGGTAGCGACCCCGGAGGTACGCAGTATTTT.